This T cell receptor (beta chain) was obtained from a study of T cells of healthy individuals. There are a few counts of this clonotype. TCRdb re-derived calls from the 5' RACE reads in MiXCR, one entry per CDR3 protein. The sample shows some 100,000 distinct CDR3 sequences, roughly a sixth of them seen only once. This CDR3 region has 12 residues. Trimming pared 3 bases from V and 9 bases from J, leaving 12 bases between. Germline V gene lookup returns CDR1 DFQATT and CDR2 SNEGSKA (reference sequence). The TCR was taken from a human donor in good health. V usage is TRBV20-1 and J usage is TRBJ2-4; D is possibly TRBD1 (6 bases). The CDR3 DNA follows: TGCAGTGCTAGCAGAAGGGGGACCATTCAGTACTTC. Amino acid sequence: CSASRRGTIQYF.